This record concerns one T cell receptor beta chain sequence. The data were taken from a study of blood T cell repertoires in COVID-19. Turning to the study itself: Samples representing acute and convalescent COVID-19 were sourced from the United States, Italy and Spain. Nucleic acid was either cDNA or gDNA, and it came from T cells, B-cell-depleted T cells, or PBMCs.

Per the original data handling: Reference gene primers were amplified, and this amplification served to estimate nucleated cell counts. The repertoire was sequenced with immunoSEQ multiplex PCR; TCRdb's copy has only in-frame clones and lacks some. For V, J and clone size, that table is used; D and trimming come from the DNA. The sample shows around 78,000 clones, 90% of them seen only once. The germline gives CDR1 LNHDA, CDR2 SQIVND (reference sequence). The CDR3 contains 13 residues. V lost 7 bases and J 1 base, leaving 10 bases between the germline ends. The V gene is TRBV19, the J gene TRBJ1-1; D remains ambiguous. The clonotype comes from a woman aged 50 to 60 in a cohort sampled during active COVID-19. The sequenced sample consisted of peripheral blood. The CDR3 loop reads CASIPPGNTEAFF. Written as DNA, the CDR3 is TGTGCCAGTATCCCTCCGGGGAACACTGAAGCTTTCTTT.